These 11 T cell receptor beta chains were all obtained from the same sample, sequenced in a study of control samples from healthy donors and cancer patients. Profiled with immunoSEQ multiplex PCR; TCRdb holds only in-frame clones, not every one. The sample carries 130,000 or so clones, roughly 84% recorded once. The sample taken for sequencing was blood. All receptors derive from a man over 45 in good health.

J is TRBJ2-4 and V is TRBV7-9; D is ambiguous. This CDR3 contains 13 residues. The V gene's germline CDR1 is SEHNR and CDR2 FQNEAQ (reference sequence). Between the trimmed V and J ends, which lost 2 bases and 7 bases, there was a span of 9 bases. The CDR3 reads CASSLPPVNIQYF. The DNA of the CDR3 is TGTGCCAGCAGCTTACCTCCGGTGAACATTCAGTACTTC.

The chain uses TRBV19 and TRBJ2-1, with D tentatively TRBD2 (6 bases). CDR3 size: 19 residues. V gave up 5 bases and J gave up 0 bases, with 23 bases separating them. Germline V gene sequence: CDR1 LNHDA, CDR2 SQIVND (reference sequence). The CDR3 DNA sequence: TGTGCCAGTAGTTCTCAATCTTCCTTGGGGGGAAGCTCCTACAATGAGCAGTTCTTC. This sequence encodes CASSSQSSLGGSSYNEQFF.

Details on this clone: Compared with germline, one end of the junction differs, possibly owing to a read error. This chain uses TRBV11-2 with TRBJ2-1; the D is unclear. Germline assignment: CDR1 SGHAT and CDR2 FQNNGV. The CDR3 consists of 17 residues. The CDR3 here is CASSSRKMGLYYYEQFF. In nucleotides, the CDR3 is TGTGCCAGCAGCTCCCGCAAGATGGGCCTATACTACTATGAGCAGTTCTTC.

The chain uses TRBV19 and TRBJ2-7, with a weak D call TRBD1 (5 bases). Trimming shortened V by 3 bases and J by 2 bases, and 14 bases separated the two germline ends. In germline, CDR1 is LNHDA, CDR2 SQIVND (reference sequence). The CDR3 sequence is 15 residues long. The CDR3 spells CASSIDLVTAYEQYF. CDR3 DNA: TGTGCCAGTAGTATCGATCTGGTGACAGCCTACGAGCAGTACTTC.

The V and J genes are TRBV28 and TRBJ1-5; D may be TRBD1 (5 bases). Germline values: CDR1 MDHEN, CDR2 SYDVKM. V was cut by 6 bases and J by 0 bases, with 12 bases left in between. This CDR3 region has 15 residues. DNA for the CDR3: TGTGCCAGCAGCTCGGGACGGTATAGCAATCAGCCCCAGCATTTT. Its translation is CASSSGRYSNQPQHF.

CDR3 nucleotides: TGTGCCAGCAGCTTGGCCCAGAGGACAGATACGCAGTATTTT. Translated: CASSLAQRTDTQYF. The rearrangement uses TRBV5-4 and TRBJ2-3; D gene ambiguous. The germline gives CDR1 SGHNT, CDR2 YYREEE (reference sequence). V was shortened by 0 bases and J by 3 bases, with 8 bases between the two germline ends. This CDR3 is built from 14 residues. Together with reference TRBV5-4 and TRBJ2-3, the CDR3 gives the full variable domain: ETGVTQSPTHLIKTRGQQVTLRCSSQSGHNTVSWYQQALGQGPQFIFQYYREEENGRGNFPPRFSGLQFPNYSSELNVNALELDDSALYLCASSLAQRTDTQYFGPGTRLTVL.

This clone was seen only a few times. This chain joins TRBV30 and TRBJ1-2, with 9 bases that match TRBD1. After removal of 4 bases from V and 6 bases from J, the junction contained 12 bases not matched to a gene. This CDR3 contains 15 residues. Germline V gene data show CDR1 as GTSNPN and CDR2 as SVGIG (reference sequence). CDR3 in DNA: TGTGCCTGGAACGGGCGGGACAGGGTGATCAATGGCTACACCTTC. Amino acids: CAWNGRDRVINGYTF.

CDR3 in amino acids: CASSLRNTEAFF. CDR3 DNA sequence: TGTGCCAGCAGCCTGAGGAACACTGAAGCTTTCTTT. J is TRBJ1-1 and V is TRBV3-1 (or the pseudogene TRBV3-2); no clear D gene. Trimming pared 4 bases from V and 1 base from J, leaving 4 bases between. The germline gives CDR1 LGHDT, CDR2 YNNKEL (reference sequence). The CDR3 is 12 residues long.

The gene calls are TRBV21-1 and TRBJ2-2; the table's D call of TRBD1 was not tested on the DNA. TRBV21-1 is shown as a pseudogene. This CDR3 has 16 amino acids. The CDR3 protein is CASSNQAAKDTGELFF. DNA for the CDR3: TGTGCCAGCAGCAATCAGGCAGCAAAGGACACCGGGGAGCTGTTTTTT.

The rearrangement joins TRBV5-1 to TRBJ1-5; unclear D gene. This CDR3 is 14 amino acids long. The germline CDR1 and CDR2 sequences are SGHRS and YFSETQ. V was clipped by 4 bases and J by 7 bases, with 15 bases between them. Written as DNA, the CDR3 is TGCGCCAGCAGCCCAGGACCCCTCGGCCAGCCCCAGCATTTT. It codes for CASSPGPLGQPQHF.

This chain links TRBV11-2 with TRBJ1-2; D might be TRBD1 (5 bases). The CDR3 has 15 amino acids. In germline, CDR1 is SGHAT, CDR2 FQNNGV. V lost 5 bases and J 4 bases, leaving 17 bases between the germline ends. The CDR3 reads CASSPLTGQFYGYTF. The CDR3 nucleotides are TGTGCCAGCAGCCCTCTAACGGGGCAGTTCTATGGCTACACCTTC.